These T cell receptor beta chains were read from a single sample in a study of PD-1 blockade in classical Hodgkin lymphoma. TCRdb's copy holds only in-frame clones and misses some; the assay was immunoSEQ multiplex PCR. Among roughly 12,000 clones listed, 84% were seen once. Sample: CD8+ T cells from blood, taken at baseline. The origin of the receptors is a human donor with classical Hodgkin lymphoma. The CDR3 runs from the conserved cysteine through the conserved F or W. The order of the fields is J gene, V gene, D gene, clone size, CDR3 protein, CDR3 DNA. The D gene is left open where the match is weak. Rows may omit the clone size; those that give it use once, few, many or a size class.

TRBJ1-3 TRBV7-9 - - CASSLSWDPKGNTIYF TGTGCCAGCAGCTTATCTTGGGACCCGAAGGGAAACACCATATATTTT
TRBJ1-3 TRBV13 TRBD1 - CASSPMDRDSGNTIYF TGTGCCAGCAGCCCCATGGACAGGGACTCTGGAAACACCATATATTTT
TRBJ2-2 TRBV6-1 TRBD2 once CASSVVGLANTGELFF TGTGCCAGCAGTGTCGTTGGACTAGCGAACACCGGGGAGCTGTTTTTT
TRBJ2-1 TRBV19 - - CASSIEGYNEQFF TGTGCCAGTAGTATAGAAGGTTACAATGAGCAGTTCTTC
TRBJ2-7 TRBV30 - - CAWSPVLGEQYF TGTGCCTGGAGTCCTGTCTTAGGCGAGCAGTACTTC
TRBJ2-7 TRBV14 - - CASSQGQEAYEQYF TGTGCCAGCAGCCAAGGACAGGAGGCCTACGAGCAGTACTTC
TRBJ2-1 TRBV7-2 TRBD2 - CASSRTSGSQNEQFF TGTGCCAGCAGCCGGACTAGCGGGAGCCAAAATGAGCAGTTCTTC
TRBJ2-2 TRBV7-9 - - CASSLSTGLTGELFF TGTGCCAGCAGCTTATCAACAGGGTTGACCGGGGAGCTGTTTTTT
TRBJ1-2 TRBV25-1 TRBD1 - CASSPRTGGAGGYTF TGTGCCAGCAGTCCCCGAACAGGGGGCGCGGGCGGCTACACCTTC
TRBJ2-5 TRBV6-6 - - CASSYGQSETQYF TGTGCCAGCAGTTACGGACAGTCAGAGACCCAGTACTTC
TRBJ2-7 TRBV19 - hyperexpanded CASSIGLSWQGPDEQYF TGTGCCAGTAGTATCGGCCTGAGCTGGCAGGGGCCTGACGAGCAGTACTTC
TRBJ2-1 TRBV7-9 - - CASSEGSSYNEQFF TGTGCCAGCAGCGAGGGGAGCTCCTACAATGAGCAGTTCTTC
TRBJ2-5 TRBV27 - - CASSKEPTSPPETQYF TGTGCCAGCAGTAAAGAACCAACTAGCCCCCCAGAGACCCAGTACTTC
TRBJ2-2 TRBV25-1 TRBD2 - CASSSGRWSTGELFF TGTGCCAGCAGTAGCGGGAGGTGGAGCACCGGGGAGCTGTTTTTT
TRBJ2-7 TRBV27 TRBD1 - CASSSGTGGIEQYF TGTGCCAGCAGTTCCGGGACAGGCGGAATCGAGCAGTACTTC
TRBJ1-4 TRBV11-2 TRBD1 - CASSATLDRGKEKLFF TGTGCCAGCAGCGCAACCCTGGACAGGGGAAAGGAAAAACTGTTTTTT
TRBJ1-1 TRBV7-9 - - CASSPHRYKNTEAFF TGTGCCAGCAGCCCCCACAGGTACAAGAACACTGAAGCTTTCTTT
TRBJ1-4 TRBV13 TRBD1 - CASSIWGTGLEEKLFF TGTGCCAGCAGCATATGGGGGACAGGGTTAGAGGAAAAACTGTTTTTT
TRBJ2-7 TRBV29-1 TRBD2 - CSVELLAKGSYEQYF TGCAGCGTTGAATTACTAGCGAAAGGCTCCTACGAGCAGTACTTC
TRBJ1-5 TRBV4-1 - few CASSQDDGDDSQPQHF TGCGCCAGCAGCCAAGACGATGGGGATGATTCCCAGCCCCAGCATTTT
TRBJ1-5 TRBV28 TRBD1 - CASSSIEAGTGVQPQHF TGTGCCAGCAGTTCGATAGAGGCCGGGACAGGGGTTCAGCCCCAGCATTTT
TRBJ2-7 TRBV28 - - CASTSPRTDSYEQYF TGTGCCAGCACCTCCCCCCGGACAGACTCCTACGAGCAGTACTTC
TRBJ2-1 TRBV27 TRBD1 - CASSHGGDRKNEQFF TGTGCCAGCAGTCATGGTGGGGACAGGAAAAATGAGCAGTTCTTC
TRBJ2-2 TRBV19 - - CASSGRPGELFF TGTGCCAGTAGTGGTCGACCTGGGGAGCTGTTTTTT
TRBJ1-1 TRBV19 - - CASTQGGWNTEAFF TGTGCCAGTACCCAAGGGGGATGGAACACTGAAGCTTTCTTT
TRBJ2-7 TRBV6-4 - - CASSEGPSYEQYF TGTGCCAGCAGTGAAGGACCTTCCTACGAGCAGTACTTC
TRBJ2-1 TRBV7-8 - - CASSLPGWGSSYNEQFF TGTGCCAGCAGCTTACCCGGGTGGGGGAGCTCCTACAATGAGCAGTTCTTC
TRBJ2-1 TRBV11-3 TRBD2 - CASSFSGGRADEQFF TGTGCCAGCAGCTTCTCCGGCGGGAGGGCCGATGAGCAGTTCTTC
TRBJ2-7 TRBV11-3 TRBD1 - CASSSRDSPYEQYF TGTGCCAGCAGCTCCCGGGACAGTCCCTACGAGCAGTACTTC
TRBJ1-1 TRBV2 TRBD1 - CASSEAQGGNTEAFF TGTGCCAGCAGTGAAGCGCAGGGGGGGAACACTGAAGCTTTCTTT
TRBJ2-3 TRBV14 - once CASSRFVLSSTDTQYF TGTGCCAGCAGCCGTTTCGTGTTATCTAGCACAGATACGCAGTATTTT
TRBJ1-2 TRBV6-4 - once CASSDSKDNYGYTF TGTGCCAGCAGTGACTCGAAGGACAATTATGGCTACACCTTC
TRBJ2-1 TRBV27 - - CASSWGAKNWNEQFF TGTGCCAGCAGCTGGGGGGCTAAAAATTGGAATGAGCAGTTCTTC
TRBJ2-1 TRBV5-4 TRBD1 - CAYRGDSYNEQFF TGTGCCTACAGGGGGGACTCCTACAATGAGCAGTTCTTC
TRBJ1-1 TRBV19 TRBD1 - CASSLTGGGPEAFF TGTGCCAGTAGTCTCACAGGGGGCGGACCTGAAGCTTTCTTT
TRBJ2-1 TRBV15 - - CATSSWGNEQFF TGTGCCACCAGCAGTTGGGGCAATGAGCAGTTCTTC
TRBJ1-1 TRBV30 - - CAWSMSSNTEAFF TGTGCCTGGAGTATGAGCTCGAACACTGAAGCTTTCTTT
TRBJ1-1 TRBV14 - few CASSQVPGTEAFF TGTGCCAGCAGCCAAGTTCCAGGGACTGAAGCTTTCTTT
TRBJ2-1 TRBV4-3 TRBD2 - CASSQDPPSGRKGNEQFF TGCGCCAGCAGCCAAGATCCCCCTAGCGGGAGGAAGGGCAATGAGCAGTTCTTC
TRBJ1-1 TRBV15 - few CATSEYRDRISEAFF TGTGCCACCAGCGAGTACCGGGACCGTATTTCGGAAGCTTTCTTT
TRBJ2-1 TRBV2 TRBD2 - CASSALLAGRIQGQFF TGTGCCAGCAGTGCCCTCCTAGCGGGACGAATCCAGGGGCAGTTCTTC
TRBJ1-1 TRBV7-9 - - CASSLVVGGPAEAFF TGTGCCAGCAGCTTAGTAGTGGGGGGTCCCGCTGAAGCTTTCTTT
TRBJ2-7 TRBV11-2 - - CASSLGSVGAPYEQYF TGTGCCAGCAGCTTAGGATCCGTGGGGGCCCCCTACGAGCAGTACTTC
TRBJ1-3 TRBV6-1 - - CASSEWETGNTIYF TGTGCCAGCAGTGAATGGGAAACTGGAAACACCATATATTTT
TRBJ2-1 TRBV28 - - CASSFPPNLSYNEQFF TGTGCCAGCAGTTTTCCCCCTAATCTCTCCTACAATGAGCAGTTCTTC
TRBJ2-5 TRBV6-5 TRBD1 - CASSTTGDPETQYF TGTGCCAGCAGTACTACAGGGGATCCAGAGACCCAGTACTTC
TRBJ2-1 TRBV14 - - CASSQDLSSYNEQFF TGTGCCAGCAGCCAAGATTTAAGTTCCTACAATGAGCAGTTCTTC
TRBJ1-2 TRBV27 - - CASSYHGGGYTF TGTGCCAGCAGCTATCACGGGGGCGGCTACACCTTC
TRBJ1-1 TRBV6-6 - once CASSDPKNTEAFF TGTGCCAGCAGTGATCCTAAGAACACTGAAGCTTTCTTT
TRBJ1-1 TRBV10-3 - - CAISESISSNTEAFF TGTGCCATCAGTGAGTCTATTAGTTCGAACACTGAAGCTTTCTTT
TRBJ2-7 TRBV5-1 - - CASSPVRGDPVYEQYF TGCGCCAGCAGCCCCGTCAGGGGGGACCCCGTCTACGAGCAGTACTTC
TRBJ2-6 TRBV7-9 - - CASSLASSSGANVLTF TGTGCCAGCAGCTTAGCCTCGAGCTCTGGGGCCAACGTCCTGACTTTC
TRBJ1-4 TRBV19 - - CASSPRRYIGSGEKLFF TGTGCCAGTAGTCCAAGGCGGTATATTGGGTCGGGTGAAAAACTGTTTTTT
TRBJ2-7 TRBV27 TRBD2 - CASSLTRLAATYEQYF TGTGCCAGCAGTCTGACCCGACTAGCGGCTACCTACGAGCAGTACTTC
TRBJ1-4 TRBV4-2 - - CASSQGSQYNEKLFF TGTGCCAGCAGCCAAGGGTCGCAGTATAATGAAAAACTGTTTTTT